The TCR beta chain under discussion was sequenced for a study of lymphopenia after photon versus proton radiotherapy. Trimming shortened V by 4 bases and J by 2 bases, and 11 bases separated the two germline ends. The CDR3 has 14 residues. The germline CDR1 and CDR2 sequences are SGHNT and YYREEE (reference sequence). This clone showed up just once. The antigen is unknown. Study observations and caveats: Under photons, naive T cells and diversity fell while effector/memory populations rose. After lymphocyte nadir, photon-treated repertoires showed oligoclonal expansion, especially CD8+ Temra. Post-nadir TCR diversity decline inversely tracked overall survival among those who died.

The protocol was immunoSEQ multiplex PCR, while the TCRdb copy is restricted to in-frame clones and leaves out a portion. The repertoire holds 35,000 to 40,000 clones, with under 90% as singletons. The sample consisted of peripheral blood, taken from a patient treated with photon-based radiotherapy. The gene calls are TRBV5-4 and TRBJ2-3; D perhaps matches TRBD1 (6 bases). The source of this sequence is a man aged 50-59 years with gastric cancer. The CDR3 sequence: CASSADRSTDTQYF. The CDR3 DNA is TGTGCCAGCAGCGCTGACAGGTCCACAGATACGCAGTATTTT. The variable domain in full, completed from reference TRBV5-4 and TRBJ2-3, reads ETGVTQSPTHLIKTRGQQVTLRCSSQSGHNTVSWYQQALGQGPQFIFQYYREEENGRGNFPPRFSGLQFPNYSSELNVNALELDDSALYLCASSADRSTDTQYFGPGTRLTVL.